Below are 2 T cell receptor beta chains sequenced from a single sample in a study of T cells in Graves' hyperthyroidism and ophthalmopathy. The CDR3 regions of TCR beta were amplified from RNA transcripts. First-round RT-PCR with HTBI primers amplified the TCR CDR3 region. TCRdb re-derived calls from the multiplex PCR reads in MiXCR, one entry per CDR3 protein. The sample yields about 350,000 distinct CDR3 sequences, approximately 15% seen once. The material sequenced was blood. The receptors here all came from a young woman with Graves' hyperthyroidism.

The DNA of the CDR3 is TGTGCCTGGACCGGGACAGCGAACACCGGGGAGCTGTTTTTT. It translates to CAWTGTANTGELFF. The V gene is TRBV30, the J gene TRBJ2-2, with 7 bases fitting TRBD1. This CDR3 has 14 amino acids. The V gene end was trimmed by 4 bases and the J gene end by 0 bases; junction bases not matched to a gene: 2. From germline, CDR1 is GTSNPN and CDR2 SVGIG (reference sequence).

This clonotype was counted many times. V is TRBV11-2 and J is TRBJ2-3, with 9 nucleotides matching TRBD2. Looked up from germline, CDR1 is SGHAT and CDR2 is FQNNGV. Germline trimming cut 5 bases from V and 3 bases from J; bases unmatched to any gene: 9. This CDR3 has 16 amino acids. CDR3 residues: CASSPSSGRSTDTQYF. The CDR3 nucleotides are TGTGCCAGCAGCCCGTCGAGCGGGAGGAGTACAGATACGCAGTATTTT.